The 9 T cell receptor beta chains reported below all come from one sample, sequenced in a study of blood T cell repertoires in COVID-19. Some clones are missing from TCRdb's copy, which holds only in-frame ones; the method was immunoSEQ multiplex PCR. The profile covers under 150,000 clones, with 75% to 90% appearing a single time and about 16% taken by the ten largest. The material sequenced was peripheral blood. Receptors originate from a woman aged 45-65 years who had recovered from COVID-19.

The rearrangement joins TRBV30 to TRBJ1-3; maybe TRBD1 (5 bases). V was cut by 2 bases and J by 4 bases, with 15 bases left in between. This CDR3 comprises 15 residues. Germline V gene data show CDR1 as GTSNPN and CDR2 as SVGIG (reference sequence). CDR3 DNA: TGTGCCTGGAGTCCCCCGGGGGTTCTGGGAAACACCATATATTTT. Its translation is CAWSPPGVLGNTIYF.

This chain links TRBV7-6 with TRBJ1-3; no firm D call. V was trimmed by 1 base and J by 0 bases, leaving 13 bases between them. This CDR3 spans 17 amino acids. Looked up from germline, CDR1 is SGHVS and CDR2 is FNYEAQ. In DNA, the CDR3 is TGTGCCAGCAGCTTAGTATTATCAACAGTCTCTGGAAACACCATATATTTT. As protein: CASSLVLSTVSGNTIYF.

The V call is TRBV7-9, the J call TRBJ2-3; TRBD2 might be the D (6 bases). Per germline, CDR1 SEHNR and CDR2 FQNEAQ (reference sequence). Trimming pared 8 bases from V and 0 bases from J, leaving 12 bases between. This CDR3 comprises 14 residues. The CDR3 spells CASGPGLSTDTQYF. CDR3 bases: TGTGCCAGCGGCCCGGGACTTAGCACAGATACGCAGTATTTT.

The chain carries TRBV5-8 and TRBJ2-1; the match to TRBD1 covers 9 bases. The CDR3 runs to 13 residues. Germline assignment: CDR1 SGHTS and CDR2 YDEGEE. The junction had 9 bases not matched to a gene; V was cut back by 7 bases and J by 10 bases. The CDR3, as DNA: TGTGCCAGCCTAGGGACAGGGTTTCGGGAGCAGTTCTTC. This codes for CASLGTGFREQFF.

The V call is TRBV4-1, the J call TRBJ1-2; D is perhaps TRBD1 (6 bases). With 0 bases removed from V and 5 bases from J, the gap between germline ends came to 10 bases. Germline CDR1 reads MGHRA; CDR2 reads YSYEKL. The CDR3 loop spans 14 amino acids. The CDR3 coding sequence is TGCGCCAGCAGCCAAGAAGTAAGGGGGTATGGCTACACCTTC. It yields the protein CASSQEVRGYGYTF.

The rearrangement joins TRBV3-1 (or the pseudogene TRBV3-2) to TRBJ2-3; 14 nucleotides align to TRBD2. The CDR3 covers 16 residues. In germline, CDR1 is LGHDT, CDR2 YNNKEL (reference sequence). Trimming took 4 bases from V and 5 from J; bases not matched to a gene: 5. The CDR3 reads CASSPRLAGGLDTQYF. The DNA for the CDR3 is TGTGCCAGCAGCCCTCGACTAGCGGGGGGGCTAGATACGCAGTATTTT.

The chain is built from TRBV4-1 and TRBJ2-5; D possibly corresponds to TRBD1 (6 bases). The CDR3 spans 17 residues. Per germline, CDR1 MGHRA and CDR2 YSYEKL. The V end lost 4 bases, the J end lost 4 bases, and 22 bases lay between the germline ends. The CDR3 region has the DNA TGCGCCAGCAGCCGATCACAGGGAGTTGAAGGTCGAGAGACCCAGTACTTC. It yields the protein CASSRSQGVEGRETQYF.

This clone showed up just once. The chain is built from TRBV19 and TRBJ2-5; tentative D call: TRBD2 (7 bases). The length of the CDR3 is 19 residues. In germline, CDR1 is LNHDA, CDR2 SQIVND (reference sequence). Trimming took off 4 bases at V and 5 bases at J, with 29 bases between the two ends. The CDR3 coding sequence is TGTGCCAGTAGTAATGGGGGGCCAGGGAGCGGGATGTCTAGGGAGACCCAGTACTTC. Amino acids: CASSNGGPGSGMSRETQYF.

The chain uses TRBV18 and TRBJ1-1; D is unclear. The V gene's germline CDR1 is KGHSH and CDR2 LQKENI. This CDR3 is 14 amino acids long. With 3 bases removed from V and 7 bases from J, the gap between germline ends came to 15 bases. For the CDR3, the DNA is TGTGCCAGCTCACCTACACCCATAAAGAATGAAGCTTTCTTT. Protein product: CASSPTPIKNEAFF.